The source of this T cell receptor beta chain is a study of control samples from healthy donors and cancer patients (dated by TCRdb to the early 2020s). In regard to this clone: The specificity of this receptor is unknown. Base qualities were left out, and no much larger clone turns up one base away.

According to the germline V gene (reference sequence), CDR1 reads SEHNR and CDR2 reads FQNEAQ. At the junction V is shortened by 3 bases and J by 6 bases, with 18 bases in between. The CDR3 has 15 amino acids, counting the end cysteine and phenylalanine. Only CDR3 DNA remains: 45 bases, in frame from the first base. The method was the immunoSEQ multiplex PCR assay. Held by TCRdb, this immuneACCESS table contains in-frame sequences only and omits some clones. Under half of the omission traces to an unresolved V gene where checked; the cause of the rest is unknown. This sample is represented by about 410,000 clones; approximately 92% of them were singletons. The top ten hold more than 6% of the sample.

The source is a man aged 40-49 years with head and neck cancer. The receptor chain draws on TRBV7-9 and TRBJ2-7; the D gene is perhaps TRBD2, on 5 matching bases. The source material was PBMCs. The CDR3 is CASSLDSFSYGEQYF. The nucleotides are TGTGCCAGCAGCTTGGACTCTTTCTCCTACGGCGAGCAGTACTTC.